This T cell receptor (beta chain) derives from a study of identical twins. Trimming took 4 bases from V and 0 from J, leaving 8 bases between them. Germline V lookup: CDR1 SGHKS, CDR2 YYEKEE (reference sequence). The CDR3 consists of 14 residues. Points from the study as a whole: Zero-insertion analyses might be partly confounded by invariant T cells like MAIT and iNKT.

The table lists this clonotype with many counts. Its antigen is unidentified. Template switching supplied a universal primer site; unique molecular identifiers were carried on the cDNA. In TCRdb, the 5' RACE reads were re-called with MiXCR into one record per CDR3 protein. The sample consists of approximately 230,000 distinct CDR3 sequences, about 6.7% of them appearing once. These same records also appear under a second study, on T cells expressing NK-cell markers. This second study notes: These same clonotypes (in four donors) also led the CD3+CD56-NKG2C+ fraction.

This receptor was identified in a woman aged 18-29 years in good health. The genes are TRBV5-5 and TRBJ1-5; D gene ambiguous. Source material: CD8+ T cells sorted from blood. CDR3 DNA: TGTGCCAGCAGCCCCGGGAATAGCAATCAGCCCCAGCATTTT. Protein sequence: CASSPGNSNQPQHF.